The 12 T cell receptor beta chains below all came from one sample that was sequenced in a study of T-cell memory formation after mild COVID-19. TCRdb independently ran MiXCR on the 5' RACE reads; one entry per CDR3 protein. This repertoire shows 540,000 or so distinct CDR3 sequences, 20% found once; its top ten account for around an eighth. The sample taken for sequencing was PBMCs or a T cell subset sorted from them (not recorded which). Source of these receptors: an adult woman who had mild COVID-19 (a few samples of this study predate the infection). Cell type and time point are not known.

This clonotype has only a few counts. J is TRBJ1-5 and V is TRBV18; D is ambiguous. This CDR3 region has 15 residues. Germline values: CDR1 KGHSH, CDR2 LQKENI. Trimming left V 2 bases short and J 4 bases short, with 12 bases between. The CDR3 loop is CASSPIANVNQPQHF. Here the CDR3 DNA reads TGTGCCAGCTCACCAATCGCTAACGTTAATCAGCCCCAGCATTTT.

This sequence joins TRBV12-5 and TRBJ1-2, with D unresolved. The CDR3 consists of 12 residues. CDR1 and CDR2 from the germline V gene are LGHNT and FRNRAP. Trimming left V 1 base short and J 1 base short, with 1 base between. The CDR3 sequence: CASGLDNYGYTF. Written as DNA, the CDR3 is TGTGCTAGTGGTTTGGATAACTATGGCTACACCTTC.

This clonotype was found a few times. V is TRBV6-4 and J is TRBJ2-1; the match to TRBD1 covers 8 bases. Per germline, CDR1 MRHNA and CDR2 SNTAGT. The V and J ends lost 0 bases and 8 bases, in that order; junction bases with no gene match: 9. The CDR3 has 16 residues. The CDR3 nucleotides are TGTGCCAGCAGTGACTCTGGAGACAGGGGTTCAGATGAGCAGTTCTTC. This codes for CASSDSGDRGSDEQFF.

The gene calls are TRBV7-2 and TRBJ2-3, with 12 bases matching TRBD2. The CDR3 loop spans 17 amino acids. The junction had 9 bases not matched to a gene; V was cut back by 5 bases and J by 3 bases. Germline CDR1 reads SGHTA; CDR2 reads FQGNSA. DNA for the CDR3: TGTGCCAGCAGCCCGGACCCCACTAGCGGGAGGACAGATACGCAGTATTTT. It specifies CASSPDPTSGRTDTQYF.

This clonotype appeared a few times. The gene calls are TRBV11-2 and TRBJ2-7; TRBD2 matches 13 bases. CDR1 is SGHAT, CDR2 FQNNGV, per germline. The CDR3 has 13 amino acids. Trimming removed 5 bases from V and 9 bases from J; junction bases left unmatched: 4. This CDR3 is CASSPGTSGAQYF. The CDR3 DNA sequence: TGTGCCAGCAGCCCCGGGACTAGCGGGGCGCAGTACTTC.

This clonotype was observed a handful of times. The chain carries TRBV7-2 and TRBJ2-1; weak D call: TRBD1 (5 bases). The germline CDR1 and CDR2 sequences are SGHTA and FQGNSA. The CDR3 totals 13 residues. Trimming shortened V by 7 bases and J by 7 bases, and 14 bases separated the two germline ends. This CDR3 is CASTLGRANEQFF. For the CDR3, the DNA is TGTGCCAGCACCTTGGGCAGGGCGAATGAGCAGTTCTTC. Full variable domain (remainder filled in from reference TRBV7-2 and TRBJ2-1): GAGVSQSPSNKVTEKGKDVELRCDPISGHTALYWYRQSLGQGLEFLIYFQGNSAPDKSGLPSDRFSAERTGGSVSTLTIQRTQQEDSAVYLCASTLGRANEQFFGPGTRLTVL.

This clonotype was found a few times. The chain combines TRBV7-2 with TRBJ2-2; unclear D gene. V was clipped by 5 bases and J by 0 bases, with 13 bases between them. The CDR3 loop spans 16 amino acids. From germline, CDR1 is SGHTA and CDR2 FQGNSA. CDR3 sequence (DNA): TGTGCCAGCAGCCCCTCTTCCCACTCGAACACCGGGGAGCTGTTTTTT. Amino acids: CASSPSSHSNTGELFF. The full variable domain, with the rest looked up from reference TRBV7-2 and TRBJ2-2, is GAGVSQSPSNKVTEKGKDVELRCDPISGHTALYWYRQSLGQGLEFLIYFQGNSAPDKSGLPSDRFSAERTGGSVSTLTIQRTQQEDSAVYLCASSPSSHSNTGELFFGEGSRLTVL.

The chain recombines TRBV2 with TRBJ2-6, with 11 bases aligning to TRBD2. V was clipped by 5 bases and J by 0 bases; unmatched bases: 3. This CDR3 contains 17 residues. Per germline, CDR1 SNHLY and CDR2 FYNNEI. CDR3: CASSLTSGGSGANVLTF. The CDR3 nucleotides read TGTGCCAGCAGTCTAACTAGCGGGGGCTCTGGGGCCAACGTCCTGACTTTC.

This clonotype has more than one count but fewer than ten. The rearrangement joins TRBV5-1 to TRBJ1-2; D gene ambiguous. Germline CDR1 and CDR2: SGHRS and YFSETQ. The CDR3 consists of 13 residues. With 4 bases removed from V and 5 bases from J, the gap between germline ends came to 12 bases. The DNA for the CDR3 is TGCGCCAGCAGCGCCCAAGAGTCTTATGGCTACACCTTC. It translates to CASSAQESYGYTF. Using reference TRBV5-1 and TRBJ1-2 for the parts outside the CDR3, the full variable domain is KAGVTQTPRYLIKTRGQQVTLSCSPISGHRSVSWYQQTPGQGLQFLFEYFSETQRNKGNFPGRFSGRQFSNSRSEMNVSTLELGDSALYLCASSAQESYGYTFGSGTRLTVV.

This sequence joins TRBV5-1 and TRBJ2-3, with D unclear. The V gene's germline CDR1 is SGHRS and CDR2 YFSETQ. The CDR3 covers 12 residues. V lost 8 bases and J 4 bases, leaving 11 bases between the germline ends. The CDR3 sequence is CASKLGADTQYF. CDR3 nucleotide sequence: TGCGCCAGTAAGCTCGGCGCAGATACGCAGTATTTT.

This chain connects TRBV27 to TRBJ2-3; D perhaps matches TRBD1 (7 bases). The CDR3 covers 18 residues. CDR1 is MNHEY and CDR2 is SMNVEV in the germline V gene (reference sequence). The germline V and J ends were trimmed by 3 bases and 0 bases, with 19 bases remaining between them. The CDR3 here is CASSFGGGRYPSTDTQYF. The CDR3 DNA is TGTGCCAGCAGTTTCGGAGGGGGCCGGTACCCTAGCACAGATACGCAGTATTTT.

On this clonotype itself: Because the CDR3's place on the DNA is in doubt, the DNA is left out and the CDR3 is given as listed by TCRdb. The CDR3 here is CASSVALGTLFF. This rearrangement joins TRBV9 to TRBJ2-1; the D call in the table, TRBD1, was not verified against the DNA. Germline lookup yields CDR1 SGDLS and CDR2 YYNGEE. Ends included, the CDR3 has 12 residues.